Sequencing of this T cell receptor beta chain was carried out in a study of blood T cell repertoires in COVID-19. Overall study context: Sites across the United States, Italy and Spain contributed samples from acute and convalescent COVID-19. PBMCs, B-cell-depleted T cells, or T cells provided the cDNA or gDNA that made up the material.

V lost 1 base, J lost 4 bases, and 5 bases stayed unmatched. The CDR3 has 15 residues. CDR1 is ENHRY, CDR2 SYGVKD, per germline. Per the original methods: Amplifying reference gene primers gave estimates of nucleated cell counts. Repertoires were generated with immunoSEQ multiplex PCR, while TCRdb's copy carries only in-frame clones and drops some. The V and J calls and clone size are taken from that table; D and trimming were inferred from the DNA. This sample yields tens of thousands of clones, of which more than 70% are seen a single time; about 8.5% belongs to the top ten. This chain connects TRBV10-3 to TRBJ2-3; TRBD2 aligns across 7 bases. The sequence was collected from a man aged 60 to 75 with active COVID-19. The material sequenced was peripheral blood. CDR3 protein: CAISEFQAGADTQYF. For the CDR3, the DNA is TGTGCCATCAGTGAGTTTCAGGCGGGGGCAGATACGCAGTATTTT.